The clone carrying this TCR beta chain showed up just once. This entry is derived from a study of blood T cell repertoires in COVID-19. Study details: Spain, Italy and the United States supplied samples that represented acute and convalescent COVID-19. The analysed material was cDNA or gDNA that came from T cells, B-cell-depleted T cells, or PBMCs.

In the original analysis: Quantification of nucleated cells was approximated via reference gene primer amplification. Here immunoSEQ multiplex PCR was the method, and the copy in TCRdb shows in-frame clones only, minus some. V, J and clone size are taken as reported in that table, and D and trimming were inferred from the DNA itself. Here the sample spans around 190,000 clones, more than 85% being singletons. The TCR sequence derives from a man aged 25-40 years with acute or convalescent COVID-19. The material sequenced was peripheral blood.

The CDR3 coding sequence is TGTGCCACGTTAACCCGGGGTGGAGGCAATCAGCCCCAGCATTTT. Its protein product is CATLTRGGGNQPQHF. The rearrangement joins TRBV6-5 to TRBJ1-5; D unresolved. Per germline, CDR1 MNHEY and CDR2 SVGAGI. V was pared by 10 bases and J by 2 bases, with 18 bases between. The CDR3 has 15 residues.